This entry is about one T cell receptor beta chain. No antigen is known for it. Measured with immunoSEQ multiplex PCR; TCRdb has only the in-frame clones, and not every one. The sample lists about 120,000 clones; 80% were seen once. The data stem from a study of a mutant IDH1 vaccine in newly diagnosed glioma. Time point in this sample: week 11, during vaccination. A 20-mer mutant IDH1 peptide at 300 ug was injected subcutaneously with topical imiquimod. V was shortened by 7 bases and J by 2 bases, with 12 bases between the two germline ends. The CDR3 length is 13 residues. In germline, CDR1 is LGHNT, CDR2 FRNRAP.

The sequence was obtained from a man aged 35 to 55 with glioma. The V and J genes are TRBV12-5 and TRBJ2-7, with a weak D call TRBD1 (6 bases). This material consisted of PBMCs, taken from a glioma patient whose treatment included an IDH1 peptide vaccine. The CDR3 DNA reads as TGTGCTAGTGCCGAACAGGGCCCCTACGAGCAGTACTTC. Residues: CASAEQGPYEQYF.